This TCR beta chain is from a study of CD8 T cells in ankylosing spondylitis. The CDR3 contains 14 residues. CDR1 MNHEY and CDR2 SVGAGI come from the germline V gene. V gave up 2 bases and J gave up 9 bases; unmatched junction bases: 6. Using quantitative 5'-RACE with molecular barcodes, the authors made TCR beta libraries. MiXCR, run by TCRdb on the 5' RACE reads, gives a single entry per CDR3 protein. The sample lists hundreds of thousands of distinct CDR3 sequences, approximately 12% occurring once. The study, taken as a whole, reports: Matched synovial fluid from ankylosing spondylitis patients was reported to be enriched for disease-linked clones. Within ankylosing spondylitis blood, a TCR beta motif made up of roughly eight highly homologous variants appeared to be characteristic. Peripheral blood samples showed relatively rare disease-linked clones, and these clones were CD8+. Reports of some motif variants in reactive arthritis synovial fluid and blood predate this one.

Only a few counts were recorded for this clonotype. Its antigen is not identified. The gene calls are TRBV6-5 and TRBJ2-5; 10 nucleotides line up with TRBD2. The clonotype comes from a male donor with ankylosing spondylitis. What was sequenced was blood, either unsorted or a sorted T cell fraction (not recorded which). DNA for the CDR3: TGTGCCAGCAGTTACGCTAGCGGGAGCTCGTCCCAGTACTTC. Protein: CASSYASGSSSQYF.